Listed below are T cell receptor beta chains from one sample, sequenced in a study of prognosis after radiotherapy for stage I lung cancer. TCRdb re-called the multiplex PCR reads through MiXCR, storing one row per CDR3 protein. Of around 16,000 distinct CDR3 sequences in the sample, around 42% are singletons; the top ten hold about 45%. Source: PBMCs, taken before or after stereotactic body radiation therapy (not recorded which). Receptors originate from a donor aged 50 or older with non-small cell lung cancer. CDR3s include the opening cysteine and the closing phenylalanine or tryptophan. The D gene is left open where the match is weak. A clone size is listed for some rows: how often the clone was seen (once, few, many), or a class if it is expanded.

D gene,J gene,clone size,V gene,CDR3 protein,CDR3 DNA
TRBD1,TRBJ2-3,medium-sized,TRBV28,CASSLGTGGTDTQYF,TGTGCCAGCAGTTTAGGAACAGGGGGCACAGATACGCAGTATTTT
NA,TRBJ1-2,NA,TRBV29-1,CSVSDMVQLGGYTF,TGCAGCGTTTCGGACATGGTGCAGTTAGGTGGCTACACCTTC
NA,TRBJ2-7,many,TRBV28,CATGASEYEQYF,TGTGCCACCGGGGCCAGCGAGTACGAGCAGTACTTC
TRBD1,TRBJ2-7,medium-sized,TRBV12-3/TRBV12-4,CASSPDRGHSYEQYF,TGTGCCAGCAGTCCAGACAGGGGTCACTCCTACGAGCAGTACTTC
NA,TRBJ2-5,few,TRBV29-1,CSVDLTETQYF,TGCAGCGTTGATTTGACTGAGACCCAGTACTTC
NA,TRBJ2-7,NA,TRBV19,CASSIDEGGFGKQYF,TGTGCCAGTAGTATAGATGAAGGCGGCTTCGGCAAGCAGTACTTC
NA,TRBJ2-7,NA,TRBV6-5,CASSFGQSPYEQYF,TGTGCCAGCAGTTTCGGACAGAGTCCCTACGAGCAGTACTTC
NA,TRBJ2-5,many,TRBV20-1,CSATADSFSQETQYF,TGCAGTGCTACCGCGGACAGTTTCTCCCAAGAGACCCAGTACTTC
NA,TRBJ1-1,NA,TRBV12-3/TRBV12-4,CASSFGVMNTEAFF,TGTGCCAGCAGTTTTGGGGTAATGAACACTGAAGCTTTCTTT
NA,TRBJ2-5,many,TRBV5-1,CASSLMGGETQYF,TGCGCCAGCAGCTTGATGGGGGGAGAGACCCAGTACTTC
NA,TRBJ1-2,NA,TRBV15,CATSRDRGGDGYTF,TGTGCCACCAGCAGAGACAGGGGCGGGGATGGCTACACCTTC
NA,TRBJ2-1,NA,TRBV28,CASRPTPWRGSYNEQFF,TGTGCCAGCAGACCCACACCGTGGCGGGGCTCCTACAATGAGCAGTTCTTC
TRBD1,TRBJ1-5,few,TRBV27,CASSRTGCGYQPQHF,TGTGCCAGCAGTAGGACAGGGTGTGGGTATCAGCCCCAGCATTTT
NA,TRBJ1-2,NA,TRBV13,CASSGEGYTF,TGTGCCAGCAGCGGAGAGGGCTACACCTTC
NA,TRBJ1-1,NA,TRBV19,CASSMGRMNTEAFF,TGTGCCAGTAGTATGGGACGGATGAACACTGAAGCTTTCTTT
TRBD1,TRBJ2-2,many,TRBV3-1,CASSQGGGTGPGELFF,TGTGCCAGCAGCCAAGGAGGCGGGACAGGGCCCGGGGAGCTGTTTTTT
TRBD2,TRBJ2-5,many,TRBV4-1,CASSQDSGGFQETQYF,TGCGCCAGCAGCCAAGATAGCGGGGGGTTCCAAGAGACCCAGTACTTC
TRBD1,TRBJ2-3,many,TRBV7-3,CASSPQGAPGDTQYF,TGTGCCAGCAGCCCTCAGGGGGCTCCAGGAGATACGCAGTATTTT
TRBD1,TRBJ2-2,NA,TRBV12-3/TRBV12-4,CASSLRDRAPLNTGELFF,TGTGCCAGCAGTCTTCGGGACAGGGCCCCCTTGAACACCGGGGAGCTGTTTTTT
NA,TRBJ1-2,NA,TRBV15,CATSSRATGCCYTF,TGTGCCACCAGCAGCCGGGCCACAGGGTGCTGCTACACCTTC
NA,TRBJ2-7,few,TRBV28,CASSLFGLEGHEQYF,TGTGCCAGCAGTTTATTTGGTTTGGAGGGCCACGAGCAGTACTTC
NA,TRBJ2-3,many,TRBV5-6,CASSLRGADTQYF,TGTGCCAGCAGCTTGAGGGGCGCAGATACGCAGTATTTT
NA,TRBJ2-6,NA,TRBV6-2/TRBV6-3,CASSWEAGANVLTF,TGTGCCAGCAGTTGGGAGGCAGGGGCCAACGTCCTGACTTTC
TRBD1,TRBJ2-1,many,TRBV10-3,CAISFRQGSLSYNEQFF,TGTGCCATCAGCTTTAGACAGGGGTCCCTCTCCTACAATGAGCAGTTCTTC
NA,TRBJ1-1,many,TRBV5-1,CASSPVGAAGSTEAFF,TGCGCCAGCAGCCCGGTGGGCGCGGCCGGGAGCACTGAAGCTTTCTTT
TRBD2,TRBJ2-5,many,TRBV6-1,CASSEALGLAGGEETQYF,TGTGCCAGCAGTGAAGCCCTCGGATTAGCGGGGGGCGAGGAGACCCAGTACTTC
TRBD2,TRBJ2-7,many,TRBV7-9,CASSASGELYEQYF,TGTGCCAGCAGTGCTAGCGGGGAGCTCTACGAGCAGTACTTC
NA,TRBJ1-2,medium-sized,TRBV12-3/TRBV12-4,CASSFGGRGYTF,TGTGCCAGCAGTTTCGGGGGGCGGGGCTACACCTTC
NA,TRBJ1-2,NA,TRBV19,CASSIGGGYGYTF,TGTGCCAGTAGTATCGGAGGAGGGTATGGCTACACCTTC
NA,TRBJ1-2,many,TRBV20-1,CSARDHGADYGYTF,TGCAGTGCTAGAGATCATGGGGCGGACTATGGCTACACCTTC
TRBD1,TRBJ2-2,NA,TRBV6-2/TRBV6-3,CASSRTGANTGELFF,TGTGCCAGCAGTCGGACAGGAGCGAACACCGGGGAGCTGTTTTTT
NA,TRBJ1-5,many,TRBV20-1,CSAIKSQGGQPQHF,TGCAGTGCTATAAAGTCACAGGGTGGACAGCCCCAGCATTTT
NA,TRBJ2-3,many,TRBV3-1,CASSLNPTDTQYF,TGTGCCAGCAGTCTAAACCCCACAGATACGCAGTATTTT
TRBD1,TRBJ2-3,many,TRBV20-1,CSALWTGDFNTQYF,TGCAGTGCGTTGTGGACAGGGGACTTCAATACGCAGTATTTT
TRBD1,TRBJ1-2,once,TRBV5-1,CASSGTGGTVGYTF,TGCGCCAGCAGCGGGACAGGGGGCACCGTTGGCTACACCTTC
NA,TRBJ2-7,many,TRBV3-1,CASSQDRTSYEQYF,TGTGCCAGCAGCCAAGATAGGACTTCCTACGAGCAGTACTTC
TRBD1,TRBJ1-1,NA,TRBV20-1,CSASGQGVMNTEAFF,TGCAGTGCTTCGGGACAGGGGGTCATGAACACTGAAGCTTTCTTT
NA,TRBJ2-2,NA,TRBV28,CASSRYVTNTGDLFF,TGTGCCAGCAGCCGCTATGTAACGAACACCGGGGATCTGTTTTTT
NA,TRBJ1-1,NA,TRBV6-4,CASSDSENTEAFF,TGTGCCAGCAGTGACTCAGAGAACACTGAAGCTTTCTTT
NA,TRBJ1-5,NA,TRBV28,CASSFLGSSNQPQHF,TGTGCCAGCAGTTTTCTGGGGAGCAGCAATCAGCCCCAGCATTTT
NA,TRBJ1-4,NA,TRBV12-3/TRBV12-4,CASSRQFKNEKLFF,TGTGCCAGCAGCCGACAGTTTAAAAATGAAAAACTGTTTTTT
NA,TRBJ2-7,NA,TRBV27,CASSLMSSYEQYF,TGTGCCAGCAGTCTCATGAGCTCCTACGAGCAGTACTTC
NA,TRBJ1-1,NA,TRBV9,CASSGSNTEAFF,TGTGCCAGCAGCGGTTCTAACACTGAAGCTTTCTTT
TRBD1,TRBJ1-1,many,TRBV19,CASSIRGQYSEAFF,TGTGCCAGTAGTATAAGGGGACAGTATTCTGAAGCTTTCTTT
NA,TRBJ1-6,NA,TRBV6-1,CASSYGEGSYNSPLHF,TGTGCCAGCAGTTACGGCGAGGGCTCCTATAATTCACCCCTCCACTTT
NA,TRBJ1-2,few,TRBV28,CASSRGGHSIGYTF,TGTGCCAGCAGTAGAGGGGGACACTCGATTGGCTACACCTTC
NA,TRBJ1-1,NA,TRBV11-2,CASSSTSIGLVNTEAFF,TGTGCCAGCAGCTCAACCTCTATAGGACTTGTGAACACTGAAGCTTTCTTT
NA,TRBJ1-1,many,TRBV27,CASSSYRVGEAFF,TGTGCCAGCAGTTCATACAGGGTCGGTGAAGCTTTCTTT
NA,TRBJ1-1,many,TRBV6-5,CASSYSILGPPDAEAFF,TGTGCCAGCAGTTACTCCATACTGGGCCCGCCGGACGCTGAAGCTTTCTTT
TRBD1,TRBJ1-1,NA,TRBV6-2/TRBV6-3,CASSAGGNTEAFF,TGTGCCAGCTCGGCAGGGGGGAACACTGAAGCTTTCTTT
NA,TRBJ1-6,many,TRBV27,CASRLTGPSSPLHF,TGTGCCAGCAGATTAACAGGACCTAGTTCACCCCTCCACTTT
NA,TRBJ2-7,NA,TRBV28,CASTSLTLGFDAYEQYF,TGTGCCAGCACAAGTTTGACGCTCGGGTTTGACGCCTACGAGCAGTACTTC
NA,TRBJ2-3,NA,TRBV7-6,CASSLGYASTDTQYF,TGTGCCAGCAGCCTGGGGTACGCTAGCACAGATACGCAGTATTTT
TRBD2,TRBJ2-3,many,TRBV5-1,CASSLAGTTTDTQYF,TGCGCCAGCAGCTTGGCCGGGACTACAACAGATACGCAGTATTTT
TRBD1,TRBJ2-7,NA,TRBV11-2,CASSGGVQGASYEQYF,TGTGCCAGCAGCGGAGGGGTACAGGGGGCATCCTACGAGCAGTACTTC